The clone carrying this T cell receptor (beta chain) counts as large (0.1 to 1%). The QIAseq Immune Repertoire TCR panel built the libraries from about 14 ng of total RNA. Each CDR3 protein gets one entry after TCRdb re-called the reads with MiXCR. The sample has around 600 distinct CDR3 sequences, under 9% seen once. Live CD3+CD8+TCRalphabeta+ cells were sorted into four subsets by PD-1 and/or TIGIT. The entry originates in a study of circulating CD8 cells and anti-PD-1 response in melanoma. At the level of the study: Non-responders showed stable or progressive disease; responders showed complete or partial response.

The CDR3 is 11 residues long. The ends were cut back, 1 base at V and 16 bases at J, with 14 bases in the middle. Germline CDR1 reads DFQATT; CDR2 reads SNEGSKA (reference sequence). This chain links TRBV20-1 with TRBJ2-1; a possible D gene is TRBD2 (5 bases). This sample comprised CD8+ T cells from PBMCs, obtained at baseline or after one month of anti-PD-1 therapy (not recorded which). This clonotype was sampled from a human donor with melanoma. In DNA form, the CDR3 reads TGCAGTGCTAGAGTATCGGGATCTTGTTTCTTC. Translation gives CSARVSGSCFF.